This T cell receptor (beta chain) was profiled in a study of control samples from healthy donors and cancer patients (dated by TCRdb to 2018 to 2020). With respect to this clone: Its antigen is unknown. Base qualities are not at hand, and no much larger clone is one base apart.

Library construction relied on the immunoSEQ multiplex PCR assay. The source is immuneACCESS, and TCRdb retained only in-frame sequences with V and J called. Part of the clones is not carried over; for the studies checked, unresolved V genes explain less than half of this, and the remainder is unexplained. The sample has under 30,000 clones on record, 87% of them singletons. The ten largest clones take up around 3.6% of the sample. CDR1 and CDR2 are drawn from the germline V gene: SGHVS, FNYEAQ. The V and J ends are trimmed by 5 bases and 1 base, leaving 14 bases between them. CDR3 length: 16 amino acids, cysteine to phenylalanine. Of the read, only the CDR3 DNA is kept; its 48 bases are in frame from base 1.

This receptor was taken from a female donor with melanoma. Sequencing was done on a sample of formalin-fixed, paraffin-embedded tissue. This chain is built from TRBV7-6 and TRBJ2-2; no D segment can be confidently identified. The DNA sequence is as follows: TGTGCCAGCAGCCAAAGTAGTTCAGGGAACACCGGGGAGCTGTTTTTT. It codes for CASSQSSSGNTGELFF.